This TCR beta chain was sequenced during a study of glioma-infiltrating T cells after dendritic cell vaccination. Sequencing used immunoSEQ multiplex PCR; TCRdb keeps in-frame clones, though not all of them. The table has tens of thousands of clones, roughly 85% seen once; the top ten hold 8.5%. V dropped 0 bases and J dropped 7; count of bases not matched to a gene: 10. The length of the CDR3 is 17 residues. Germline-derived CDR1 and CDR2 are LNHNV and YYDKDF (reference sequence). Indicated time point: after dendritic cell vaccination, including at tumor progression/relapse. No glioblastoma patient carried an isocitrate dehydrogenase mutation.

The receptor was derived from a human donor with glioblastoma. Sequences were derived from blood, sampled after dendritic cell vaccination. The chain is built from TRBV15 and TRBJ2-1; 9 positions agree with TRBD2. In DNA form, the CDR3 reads TGTGCCACCAGCAGAGATCCAGGCGGGAGGGTCGGGAATGAGCAGTTCTTC. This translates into CATSRDPGGRVGNEQFF.